The 18 T cell receptor beta chains below were found in one sample sequenced in a study of cytomegalovirus exposure and HLA in healthy donors. The method was immunoSEQ multiplex PCR; TCRdb's version includes in-frame clones alone and lacks a portion of them. The table lists approximately 170,000 clones, around 85% of them singletons, with roughly 15% in the top ten. The sample was PBMCs. The receptor source for this set is a young man in good health and CMV-seropositive.

The gene calls are TRBV20-1 and TRBJ1-2; no clear D gene. The CDR3 consists of 11 residues. Trimming took off 3 bases at V and 5 bases at J, with 7 bases between the two ends. The germline V gene encodes CDR1 DFQATT and CDR2 SNEGSKA (reference sequence). The CDR3 sequence is CSASTGYGYTF. CDR3 coding DNA: TGCAGTGCTAGCACCGGGTATGGCTACACCTTC.

This chain uses TRBV9 with TRBJ2-1; no firm D call. The V end was cut by 4 bases, the J end by 1 base, with 12 bases between. The CDR3 runs 15 residues. Germline V gene sequence: CDR1 SGDLS, CDR2 YYNGEE. The chain's CDR3 is CASSPDLLSYNEQFF. The CDR3 region has the DNA TGTGCCAGCAGCCCCGACTTGTTATCCTACAATGAGCAGTTCTTC.

The chain employs TRBV7-8 and TRBJ2-3; no firm D call. Trimming left V 1 base short and J 0 bases short, with 8 bases between. CDR1 and CDR2 from the germline V gene are SGHVS and FQNEAQ. This CDR3 region has 15 residues. This CDR3 reads CASSLVEWSTDTQYF. CDR3 nucleotide sequence: TGTGCCAGCAGCTTAGTGGAGTGGAGCACAGATACGCAGTATTTT.

This chain links TRBV28 with TRBJ1-1, with 8 bases identical to TRBD1. Germline trimming cut 2 bases from V and 5 bases from J; bases unmatched to any gene: 7. CDR3 length: 15 residues. Germline CDR1 is MDHEN and CDR2 is SYDVKM. The CDR3 sequence is CASSLEDRAGTEAFF. The DNA of the CDR3 is TGTGCCAGCAGTTTAGAGGACAGGGCGGGGACTGAAGCTTTCTTT.

The chain uses TRBV28 and TRBJ1-1, with 8 bases identical to TRBD1. V trimming: 3 bases; J trimming: 8 bases; junction bases outside the gene matches: 5. CDR3 length: 13 amino acids. Germline V gene sequence: CDR1 MDHEN, CDR2 SYDVKM. The CDR3, as DNA: TGTGCCAGCAGTTTCGTGACAGGGGTGGAAGCTTTCTTT. This gives the protein CASSFVTGVEAFF.

A word on this clone: Other DNA sequences in this specimen translate into the identical CDR3. V gene TRBV18 combines with J gene TRBJ2-7; the match to TRBD1 covers 9 bases. J lost 2 bases, V lost 2 bases, and 1 base had no gene match. The CDR3 runs 14 residues. Germline loops: CDR1 KGHSH, CDR2 LQKENI. In DNA, the CDR3 is TGTGCCAGCTCACCAGGGACAGGGCCCTACGAGCAGTACTTC. This encodes CASSPGTGPYEQYF.

The rearrangement joins TRBV18 to TRBJ2-7, with D uncertain. Trimming took 6 bases from V and 1 from J, leaving 13 bases between them. The germline V gene has CDR1 KGHSH and CDR2 LQKENI. This CDR3 comprises 14 residues. The CDR3 sequence: CASSRGERSYEQYF. CDR3 DNA: TGTGCCAGCTCCAGAGGCGAGAGGTCCTACGAGCAGTACTTC.

This clone has just a few counts. The chain is built from TRBV6-5 and TRBJ2-5, with 8 positions matching TRBD2. The CDR3 is 15 residues long. The germline V gene encodes CDR1 MNHEY and CDR2 SVGAGI. Germline trimming cut 2 bases from V and 7 bases from J; bases unmatched to any gene: 9. For the CDR3, the DNA is TGTGCCAGCAGTTACAGCGGGGGTGGGGAGGGGACCCAGTACTTC. Amino acid sequence: CASSYSGGGEGTQYF.

V usage is TRBV5-4 and J usage is TRBJ2-3, with D perhaps matching TRBD1 (5 bases). Germline V gives CDR1 SGHNT, CDR2 YYREEE (reference sequence). Trimming pared 4 bases from V and 6 bases from J, leaving 9 bases between. The CDR3 length is 12 residues. The CDR3 protein is CASSPPGDTQYF. The CDR3, as DNA: TGTGCCAGCAGCCCCCCAGGGGATACGCAGTATTTT.

This clone turned up a few times. Other DNA variants within this sample encode the same CDR3. For the CDR3, the DNA is TGTGCCAGCACGGAGGGGTTGACTGGGGCCAACGTCCTGACTTTC. Protein sequence: CASTEGLTGANVLTF. The V and J genes are TRBV6-1 and TRBJ2-6; tentatively, D is TRBD2 (6 bases). Germline V gene sequence: CDR1 MNHNS, CDR2 SASEGT. The V end was cut by 7 bases, the J end by 2 bases, with 12 bases between. The CDR3 loop spans 15 amino acids.

The chain combines TRBV6-1 with TRBJ1-6; possibly TRBD1 for D (6 bases). The CDR3 consists of 15 residues. Germline values: CDR1 MNHNS, CDR2 SASEGT. Between the trimmed V and J ends, which lost 3 bases and 9 bases, there was a span of 15 bases. The DNA for the CDR3 is TGTGCCAGCAGTGACTTTGGGGGCAGGCCTTCACCCCTCCACTTT. Residues: CASSDFGGRPSPLHF.

The gene calls are TRBV4-1 and TRBJ1-5, with D tentatively TRBD1 (5 bases). Germline assignment: CDR1 MGHRA and CDR2 YSYEKL. The V end was cut by 0 bases, the J end by 0 bases, with 12 bases between. CDR3 length equals 17 residues. The CDR3 bases are TGCGCCAGCAGCCAAGACTGGACACACTATAGCAATCAGCCCCAGCATTTT. As protein: CASSQDWTHYSNQPQHF.

This rearrangement joins TRBV7-3 to TRBJ1-5, with D perhaps matching TRBD1 (6 bases). Germline V CDR1 and CDR2: SGHTA, FQGTGA. This CDR3 comprises 13 residues. V gave up 5 bases and J gave up 6 bases, with 11 bases separating them. The CDR3 reads CASSDRGGQPQHF. The CDR3 nucleotides are TGTGCCAGCAGCGATAGAGGGGGTCAGCCCCAGCATTTT.

The rearrangement links TRBV19 to TRBJ2-1, with 12 bases that match TRBD2. The germline V gene encodes CDR1 LNHDA and CDR2 SQIVND (reference sequence). The CDR3 runs 17 residues. The trim removed 1 base at V and 4 bases at J, leaving 5 bases unmatched. DNA of the CDR3: TGTGCCAGTAGTATAGGACTAGCGGGGGCCGTATACAATGAGCAGTTCTTC. Its translation: CASSIGLAGAVYNEQFF. The complete variable domain, with remaining parts taken from reference TRBV19 and TRBJ2-1, reads DGGITQSPKYLFRKEGQNVTLSCEQNLNHDAMYWYRQDPGQGLRLIYYSQIVNDFQKGDIAEGYSVSREKKESFPLTVTSAQKNPTAFYLCASSIGLAGAVYNEQFFGPGTRLTVL.

This rearrangement joins TRBV11-2 to TRBJ2-1; D might be TRBD2 (6 bases). V was cut by 4 bases and J by 5 bases, with 18 bases left in between. This CDR3 has 16 amino acids. Per the germline V gene, CDR1 is SGHAT and CDR2 is FQNNGV. The CDR3 DNA is TGTGCCAGCAGCTCGAAGAAGGGACCGGGGGACAATGAGCAGTTCTTC. It codes for CASSSKKGPGDNEQFF.

Only a few counts were recorded for this clone. The CDR3 DNA is TGTGCCTGGAGCGCAACCCGGGACTCATTGAATAGCAATCAGCCCCAGCATTTT. Its protein product is CAWSATRDSLNSNQPQHF. The chain combines TRBV30 with TRBJ1-5; TRBD1 is a possible D gene (5 bases). This CDR3 is built from 18 residues. Germline CDR1 reads GTSNPN; CDR2 reads SVGIG (reference sequence). With 3 bases removed from V and 0 bases from J, the gap between germline ends came to 21 bases. Combining the CDR3 with reference TRBV30 and TRBJ1-5 gives the whole variable domain SQTIHQWPATLVQPVGSPLSLECTVEGTSNPNLYWYRQAAGRGLQLLFYSVGIGQISSEVPQNLSASRPQDRQFILSSKKLLLSDSGFYLCAWSATRDSLNSNQPQHFGDGTRLSIL.

The V and J genes are TRBV7-2 and TRBJ2-7; a possible D gene is TRBD2 (5 bases). CDR1 is SGHTA, CDR2 FQGNSA, per germline. Trimming left V 1 base short and J 4 bases short, with 14 bases between. The CDR3 spans 15 residues. The CDR3 nucleotides are TGTGCCAGCAGCTTAGGGTCGGGAAGGGAGTACGAGCAGTACTTC. Translation: CASSLGSGREYEQYF.

The J gene is TRBJ2-7, the V gene TRBV7-9, with D possibly being TRBD1 (6 bases). This CDR3 has 16 residues. Looked up from germline, CDR1 is SEHNR and CDR2 is FQNEAQ (reference sequence). V was pared by 5 bases and J by 1 base, with 18 bases between. CDR3 bases: TGTGCCAGCAGCAACTGGGACAACCACTTTTCCTACGAGCAGTACTTC. Translated: CASSNWDNHFSYEQYF.